This T cell receptor (beta chain) originates from a study of blood T cell repertoires in COVID-19. The CDR3 sequence is 13 residues long. Trimming took off 0 bases at V and 6 bases at J, with 9 bases between the two ends. Germline CDR1 and CDR2: SGHNT and YYREEE (reference sequence). Using immunoSEQ multiplex PCR, the repertoire was profiled, and TCRdb retains in-frame clones only, with some absent. Of approximately 220,000 clones listed, around 80% are singletons. This clone was counted only a few times. Sequencing was carried out using PBMCs or T cells enriched from blood (not recorded which). The source of this sequence is a woman aged 40 to 49 with acute COVID-19. The chain combines TRBV5-4 with TRBJ1-1; maybe TRBD1 (5 bases). The CDR3 loop is CASSLGRGPEAFF. In DNA form, the CDR3 reads TGTGCCAGCAGCTTGGGGCGGGGCCCTGAAGCTTTCTTT.